A single sample is the source of the 13 T cell receptor beta chains below, sequenced in a study of cytomegalovirus exposure and HLA in healthy donors. PCR was performed using 60 Vbeta and 13 Jbeta primers. Assay: immunoSEQ multiplex PCR; the TCRdb copy retains only in-frame clones and omits some. Among tens of thousands of clones listed, about 70% were seen once. Input material: PBMCs. These receptors were obtained from a woman under 40 in good health and CMV-seronegative.

The V call is TRBV20-1, the J call TRBJ2-1, with D uncertain. V dropped 6 bases and J dropped 4 bases, with 7 bases sitting between them. This CDR3 has 11 amino acids. Per germline, CDR1 DFQATT and CDR2 SNEGSKA (reference sequence). The CDR3 region has the DNA TGCAGTGCCAGGCAATACAATGAGCAGTTCTTC. Encoded protein: CSARQYNEQFF.

The rearrangement joins TRBV4-3 to TRBJ2-3; D is uncertain. The CDR3 spans 13 residues. In germline, CDR1 is LGHNA, CDR2 YSLEER. Trimming took 5 bases from V and 2 from J, leaving 8 bases between them. The CDR3 region is CASSDLVTDTQYF. In DNA form, the CDR3 reads TGCGCCAGCAGCGACCTAGTCACAGATACGCAGTATTTT.

The CDR3 protein is CASSQDSGTRVGTQYF. In DNA form, the CDR3 reads TGTGCCAGCTCACAAGATTCCGGGACTAGGGTAGGGACCCAGTACTTC. The rearrangement links TRBV18 to TRBJ2-5, with TRBD2 matching over 8 bases. The length of the CDR3 is 16 residues. V trimming: 4 bases; J trimming: 7 bases; junction bases outside the gene matches: 14. The germline V gene encodes CDR1 KGHSH and CDR2 LQKENI. The full variable domain, rest sourced from reference TRBV18 and TRBJ2-5, is NAGVMQNPRHLVRRRGQEARLRCSPMKGHSHVYWYRQLPEEGLKFMVYLQKENIIDESGMPKERFSAEFPKEGPSILRIQQVVRGDSAAYFCASSQDSGTRVGTQYFGPGTRLLVL.

This chain uses TRBV5-8 with TRBJ1-3; no definite D call. V gave up 4 bases and J gave up 4 bases, with 9 bases separating them. Germline V lookup: CDR1 SGHTS, CDR2 YDEGEE. The CDR3 extends over 13 amino acids. The CDR3 here is CASSRISGNTIYF. In nucleotides, the CDR3 is TGTGCCAGCAGCCGTATTTCCGGAAACACCATATATTTT.

The gene calls are TRBV7-9 and TRBJ2-5; weak D call: TRBD2 (7 bases). The CDR3 sequence is 16 residues long. Trimming left V 5 bases short and J 2 bases short, with 18 bases between. Germline CDR1 SEHNR, CDR2 FQNEAQ (reference sequence). CDR3 sequence reads: CASSPVRGGIQETQYF. As DNA, the CDR3 is TGTGCCAGCAGCCCCGTGAGGGGGGGGATTCAAGAGACCCAGTACTTC.

The CDR3 region has the DNA TGCGCCAGCAGCGAAACAGGCTCCAATCAGCCCCAGCATTTT. It is translated as CASSETGSNQPQHF. V is TRBV10-2 and J is TRBJ1-5, with D maybe TRBD1 (5 bases). V dropped 6 bases and J dropped 3 bases, with 12 bases sitting between them. This CDR3 has 14 amino acids. From germline, CDR1 is WSHSY and CDR2 SAAADI.

The chain employs TRBV30 and TRBJ1-1; perhaps TRBD1 as D (5 bases). Trimming cost V 2 bases and J 1 base, with 14 bases left between them. Germline loops: CDR1 GTSNPN, CDR2 SVGIG (reference sequence). The CDR3 runs 15 residues. CDR3: CAWSSGARGNTEAFF. The CDR3 nucleotides are TGTGCCTGGAGTAGCGGGGCGCGTGGGAACACTGAAGCTTTCTTT.

This clone has a single count. V is TRBV20-1 and J is TRBJ1-2; D is perhaps TRBD1 (5 bases). The CDR3 spans 11 residues. Per the germline V gene, CDR1 is DFQATT and CDR2 is SNEGSKA (reference sequence). DNA of the CDR3: TGCAACGGGCCAGGGCCCGGGGGCTACACCTTC. Translation gives CNGPGPGGYTF.

CDR3 sequence reads: CASSQDREAGNTIYF. CDR3 DNA: TGTGCCAGCAGCCAAGACAGGGAGGCTGGAAACACCATATATTTT. V gene TRBV2 combines with J gene TRBJ1-3; 7 bases map to TRBD1. Trimming took 6 bases from V and 2 from J; bases not matched to a gene: 7. The germline V gene encodes CDR1 SNHLY and CDR2 FYNNEI. The CDR3 consists of 15 residues.

V is TRBV2 and J is TRBJ2-7; D is perhaps TRBD2 (5 bases). Trimming shortened V by 7 bases and J by 4 bases, and 8 bases separated the two germline ends. The CDR3 contains 11 residues. Germline-derived CDR1 and CDR2 are SNHLY and FYNNEI. CDR3 DNA sequence: TGTGCCAGCACCGGGGATTACGAGCAGTACTTC. This sequence encodes CASTGDYEQYF.

V gene TRBV27 combines with J gene TRBJ2-7, with a tentative D call TRBD2 (6 bases). The CDR3 spans 13 residues. Germline-derived CDR1 and CDR2 are MNHEY and SMNVEV (reference sequence). V was shortened by 7 bases and J by 0 bases, with 10 bases between the two germline ends. CDR3 DNA: TGTGCCAGCATGGGAGGTCGCTCCTACGAGCAGTACTTC. Its protein product is CASMGGRSYEQYF.

This sequence joins TRBV9 and TRBJ1-3, with 7 bases aligning to TRBD1. J lost 7 bases, V lost 3 bases, and 4 bases had no gene match. CDR1 is SGDLS, CDR2 YYNGEE, per germline. CDR3 length: 13 amino acids. In DNA, the CDR3 is TGTGCCAGCAGCGATTCAGGGGGTAACACCATATATTTT. Its translation is CASSDSGGNTIYF.

The table lists this clone with a count of one. This chain joins TRBV7-8 and TRBJ2-7, with 8 bases aligning to TRBD1. The CDR3 has 15 amino acids. V trimming: 5 bases; J trimming: 3 bases; junction bases outside the gene matches: 9. Germline V gene lookup returns CDR1 SGHVS and CDR2 FQNEAQ. CDR3 sequence: CASSRQTGEYYEQYF. The CDR3 DNA is TGTGCCAGCAGCCGACAGACAGGGGAATACTACGAGCAGTACTTC.